These 15 T cell receptor beta chains originate from one sample sequenced in a study of T cell changes during pregnancy in multiple sclerosis. Using immunoSEQ multiplex PCR, the repertoire was profiled, and TCRdb retains in-frame clones only, with some absent. The sample lists 85,000 to 110,000 clones; about 90% were seen once. The sample in question was peripheral blood, obtained after pregnancy. The receptors stem from a female donor with multiple sclerosis, enrolled in a pregnancy study.

The chain carries TRBV19 and TRBJ2-1; D ambiguous. V was cut by 6 bases and J by 7 bases, with 16 bases left in between. This CDR3 has 14 residues. Germline CDR1 reads LNHDA; CDR2 reads SQIVND (reference sequence). DNA for the CDR3: TGTGCCAGTAGCCCGAATGCTCCGGTAAATGAGCAGTTCTTC. This translates into CASSPNAPVNEQFF.

The V and J genes are TRBV5-1 and TRBJ2-7; 10 bases are shared with TRBD1. The CDR3 has 14 amino acids. J gave up 7 bases and V 4 bases, and 8 bases lay outside the gene matches. Germline V gene sequence: CDR1 SGHRS, CDR2 YFSETQ. The CDR3 protein is CASSPSPGQGEQYF. The CDR3 nucleotides read TGCGCCAGCAGCCCTTCTCCGGGACAGGGGGAGCAGTACTTC.

The gene calls are TRBV5-1 and TRBJ2-6; TRBD2 agrees at 8 bases. The germline V gene encodes CDR1 SGHRS and CDR2 YFSETQ. The CDR3 runs 16 residues. Trimming at V came to 4 bases and at J to 4 bases, leaving 7 bases not matched to a gene. CDR3 nucleotide sequence: TGCGCCAGCAGCCCCGGGGGGGGGTTAGGGGCCAACGTCCTGACTTTC. Translation gives CASSPGGGLGANVLTF.

CDR3 in amino acids: CASRGTGTNEKLFF. The CDR3 DNA sequence: TGTGCCAGCAGGGGGACAGGGACTAATGAAAAACTGTTTTTT. This sequence joins TRBV6-1 and TRBJ1-4; 9 nucleotides align to TRBD1. This CDR3 has 14 residues. Germline V gene data show CDR1 as MNHNS and CDR2 as SASEGT. J lost 2 bases, V lost 6 bases, and 1 base had no gene match.

J is TRBJ2-7 and V is TRBV28; D might be TRBD1 (6 bases). This CDR3 is 14 amino acids long. Germline V gene sequence: CDR1 MDHEN, CDR2 SYDVKM. Trimming left V 6 bases short and J 1 base short, with 13 bases between. CDR3 bases: TGTGCCAGCAGAAGGACAGCTTATTCCTACGAGCAGTACTTC. As protein: CASRRTAYSYEQYF.

As to this clone: An end of the junction differs from the germline gene, which may be a read error. V gene TRBV7-2 combines with J gene TRBJ2-3; TRBD2 matches at 8 bases. Germline lookup yields CDR1 SGHTA and CDR2 FQGNSA. The CDR3 covers 18 residues. CDR3 in DNA: TGTGCCAGCAGCTTAGGGCGGGGGGCACCCTTCTCCACAAATACGCAGTATTTT. It is translated as CASSLGRGAPFSTNTQYF.

V and J are TRBV19 and TRBJ2-2; 9 bases fit TRBD1. The V gene's germline CDR1 is LNHDA and CDR2 SQIVND (reference sequence). V dropped 5 bases and J dropped 5; count of bases not matched to a gene: 12. The CDR3 runs to 17 residues. The CDR3 loop is CASSPLQGAGRTGELFF. The CDR3 DNA reads as TGTGCCAGTAGTCCTTTACAGGGGGCAGGTAGAACCGGGGAGCTGTTTTTT.

About this clone itself: The DNA is omitted, as the CDR3 cannot be located on it reliably, and the CDR3 follows TCRdb's listing. The J gene is TRBJ2-2, the V gene TRBV4-2; TRBD2 was called by the table and not checked on the DNA. The CDR3 contains 14 residues when both ends are counted. In germline, CDR1 is LGHNA, CDR2 YNFKEQ. This CDR3 reads CASSQDRRAGELFF.

This clone was seen only once. The rearrangement joins TRBV10-2 to TRBJ2-6, with 10 bases matching TRBD1. Germline V gene data show CDR1 as WSHSY and CDR2 as SAAADI. V lost 6 bases and J lost 2; bases outside the gene matches: 10. The CDR3 has 18 residues. CDR3 sequence (DNA): TGCGCCAGCAGGAGGACAGGGGGGTTATCGACTGGGGCCAACGTCCTGACTTTC. Its protein is CASRRTGGLSTGANVLTF.

The V call is TRBV15, the J call TRBJ1-2, with 10 bases identical to TRBD1. The germline V gene encodes CDR1 LNHNV and CDR2 YYDKDF (reference sequence). J lost 4 bases, V lost 5 bases, and 13 bases had no gene match. The CDR3 is made up of 17 amino acids. CDR3 nucleotides: TGTGCCACCAGCGGAAATACCCCGGGACAGGGGACCTATGGCTACACCTTC. Its translation: CATSGNTPGQGTYGYTF.

The gene calls are TRBV5-1 and TRBJ1-6; D remains unclear. Deletions cut 2 bases from V and 3 bases from J, with 12 bases between. This CDR3 is built from 16 residues. The germline gives CDR1 SGHRS, CDR2 YFSETQ. CDR3 loop: CASSLGAGDYNSPLHF. Here the CDR3 DNA reads TGCGCCAGCAGCTTAGGCGCAGGCGACTATAATTCACCCCTCCACTTT.

This clone was detected only once. V usage is TRBV27 and J usage is TRBJ1-5; D is possibly TRBD1 (6 bases). The CDR3 runs 13 residues. V lost 7 bases and J lost 11, with 18 bases in between. Looked up from germline, CDR1 is MNHEY and CDR2 is SMNVEV (reference sequence). CDR3 in amino acids: CASIDRFRRTQHF. In nucleotides, the CDR3 is TGTGCCAGCATAGACAGGTTTCGTAGGACCCAGCATTTT.

V is TRBV18 and J is TRBJ2-7; the match to TRBD1 covers 7 bases. V dropped 5 bases and J dropped 2; count of bases not matched to a gene: 21. There are 19 residues in the CDR3. Germline-derived CDR1 and CDR2 are KGHSH and LQKENI. CDR3 in DNA: TGTGCCAGCTCAGAGAGTACTCCCCCGCGGGCAGGGGGAACCTACGAGCAGTACTTC. Its protein is CASSESTPPRAGGTYEQYF.

This chain links TRBV27 with TRBJ2-7; TRBD1 aligns across 9 bases. The CDR3 has 14 residues. The V and J ends lost 5 bases and 5 bases, in that order; junction bases with no gene match: 7. Germline V gene sequence: CDR1 MNHEY, CDR2 SMNVEV (reference sequence). The CDR3 nucleotides are TGTGCCAGCAGTATACAGGGGGCTAGCAACGAGCAGTACTTC. Residues: CASSIQGASNEQYF.

The gene calls are TRBV12-5 and TRBJ2-2, with D possibly TRBD1 on 6 matching bases. CDR1 LGHNT and CDR2 FRNRAP come from the germline V gene. V lost 6 bases and J lost 1, with 9 bases in between. This CDR3 region has 14 residues. The CDR3 protein is CASGPTGNTGELFF. The CDR3 nucleotides read TGTGCTAGTGGCCCGACAGGGAACACCGGGGAGCTGTTTTTT.